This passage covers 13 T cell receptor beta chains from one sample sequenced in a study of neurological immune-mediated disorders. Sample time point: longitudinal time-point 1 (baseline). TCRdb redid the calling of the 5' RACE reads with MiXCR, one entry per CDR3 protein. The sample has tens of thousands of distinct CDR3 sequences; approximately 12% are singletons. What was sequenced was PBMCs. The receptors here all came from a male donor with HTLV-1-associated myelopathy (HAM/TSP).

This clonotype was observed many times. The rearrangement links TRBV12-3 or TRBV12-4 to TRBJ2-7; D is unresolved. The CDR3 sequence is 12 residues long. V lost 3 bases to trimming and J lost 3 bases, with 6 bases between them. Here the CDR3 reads CASSFLGYEQYF. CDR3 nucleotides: TGTGCCAGCAGTTTCTTAGGCTACGAGCAGTACTTC.

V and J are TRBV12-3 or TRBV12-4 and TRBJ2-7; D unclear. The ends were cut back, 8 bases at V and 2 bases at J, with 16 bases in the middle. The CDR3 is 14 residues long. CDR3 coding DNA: TGTGCCAGCTCTCGGACCAGGAGCCCCTACGAGCAGTACTTC. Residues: CASSRTRSPYEQYF.

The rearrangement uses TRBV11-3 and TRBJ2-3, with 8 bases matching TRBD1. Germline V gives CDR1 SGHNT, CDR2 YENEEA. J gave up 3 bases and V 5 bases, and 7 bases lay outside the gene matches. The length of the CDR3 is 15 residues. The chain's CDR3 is CASSPGQGRTDTQYF. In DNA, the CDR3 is TGTGCCAGCAGCCCCGGACAGGGAAGAACAGATACGCAGTATTTT. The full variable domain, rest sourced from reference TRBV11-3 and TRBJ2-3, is EAGVVQSPRYKIIEKKQPVAFWCNPISGHNTLYWYLQNLGQGPELLIRYENEEAVDDSQLPKDRFSAERLKGVDSTLKIQPAELGDSAVYLCASSPGQGRTDTQYFGPGTRLTVL.

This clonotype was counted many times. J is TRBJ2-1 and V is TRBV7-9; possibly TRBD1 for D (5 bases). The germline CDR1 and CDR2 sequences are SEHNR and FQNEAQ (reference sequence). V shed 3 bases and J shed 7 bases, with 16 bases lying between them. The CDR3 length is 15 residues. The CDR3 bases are TGTGCCAGCAGCTTGGTAACAGGTGACCGGAATGAGCAGTTCTTC. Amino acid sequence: CASSLVTGDRNEQFF.

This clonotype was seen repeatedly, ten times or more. The CDR3 sequence: CASTPGGNYGYTF. The CDR3, as DNA: TGTGCCAGCACCCCCGGCGGGAACTATGGCTACACCTTC. The chain recombines TRBV28 with TRBJ1-2; D is undetermined. This CDR3 is 13 amino acids long. V dropped 7 bases and J dropped 2 bases, with 11 bases sitting between them. Germline V gene lookup returns CDR1 MDHEN and CDR2 SYDVKM.

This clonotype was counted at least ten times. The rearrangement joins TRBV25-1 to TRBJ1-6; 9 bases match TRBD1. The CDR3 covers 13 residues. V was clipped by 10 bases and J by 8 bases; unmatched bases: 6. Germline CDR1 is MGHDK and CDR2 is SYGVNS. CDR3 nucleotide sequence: TGTGCCACCAGGAGGACAGGGGATTCACCCCTCCACTTT. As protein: CATRRTGDSPLHF.

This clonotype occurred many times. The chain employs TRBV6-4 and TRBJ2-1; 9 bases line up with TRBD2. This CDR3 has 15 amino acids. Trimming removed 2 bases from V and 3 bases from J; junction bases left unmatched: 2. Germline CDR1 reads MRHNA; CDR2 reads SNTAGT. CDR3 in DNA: TGTGCCAGCAGTGACGAAGCGGGGGGCTACAATGAGCAGTTCTTC. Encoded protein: CASSDEAGGYNEQFF.

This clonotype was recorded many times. For the CDR3, the DNA is TGTGCCAGCTCCCGCGTGACTAGCGGGGGGGCCTACAATGAGCAGTTCTTC. It is translated as CASSRVTSGGAYNEQFF. The chain is built from TRBV18 and TRBJ2-1; 14 bases agree with TRBD2. With 6 bases clipped from V and 2 bases from J, the junction kept 6 bases outside the gene matches. CDR3 length: 17 amino acids. Germline CDR1 is KGHSH and CDR2 is LQKENI.

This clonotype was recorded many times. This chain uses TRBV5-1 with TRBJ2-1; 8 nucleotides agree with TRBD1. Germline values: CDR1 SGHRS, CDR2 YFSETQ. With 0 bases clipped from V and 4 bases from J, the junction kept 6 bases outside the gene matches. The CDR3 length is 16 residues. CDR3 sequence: CASSLALGTGYNEQFF. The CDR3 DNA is TGCGCCAGCAGCTTGGCCTTAGGGACAGGTTACAATGAGCAGTTCTTC.

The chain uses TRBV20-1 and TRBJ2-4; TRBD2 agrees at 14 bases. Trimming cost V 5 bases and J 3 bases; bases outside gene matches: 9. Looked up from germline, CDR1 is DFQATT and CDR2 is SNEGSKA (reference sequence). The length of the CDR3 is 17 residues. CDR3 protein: CSAGLAGGSMVKNIQYF. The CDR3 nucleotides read TGCAGTGCTGGACTAGCGGGGGGCTCTATGGTCAAAAACATTCAGTACTTC.

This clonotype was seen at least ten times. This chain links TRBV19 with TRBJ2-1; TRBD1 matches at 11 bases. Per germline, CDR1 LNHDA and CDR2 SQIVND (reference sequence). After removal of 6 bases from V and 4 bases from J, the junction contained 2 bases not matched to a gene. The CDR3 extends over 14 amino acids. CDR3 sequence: CASRGDRGYNEQFF. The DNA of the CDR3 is TGTGCCAGTAGAGGGGACAGGGGGTACAATGAGCAGTTCTTC.

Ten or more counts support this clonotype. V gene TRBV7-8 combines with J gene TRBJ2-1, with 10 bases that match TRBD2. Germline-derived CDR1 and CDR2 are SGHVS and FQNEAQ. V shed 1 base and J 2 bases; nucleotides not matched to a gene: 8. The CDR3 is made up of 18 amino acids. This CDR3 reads CASSLVLAGGQTYNEQFF. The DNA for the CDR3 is TGTGCCAGCAGCTTAGTATTAGCGGGGGGCCAAACCTACAATGAGCAGTTCTTC.

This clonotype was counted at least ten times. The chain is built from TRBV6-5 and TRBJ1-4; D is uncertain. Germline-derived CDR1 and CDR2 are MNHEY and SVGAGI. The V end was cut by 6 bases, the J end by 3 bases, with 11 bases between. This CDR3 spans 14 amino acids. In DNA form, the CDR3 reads TGTGCCAGCAGCTCCACCGGGTCTAATGAAAAACTGTTTTTT. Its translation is CASSSTGSNEKLFF.